The entry below gives a single TCR beta chain sequence along with its context. Authors' processing steps: Reference gene primers were amplified, and this amplification served to estimate nucleated cell counts. Here immunoSEQ multiplex PCR was the method, and the copy in TCRdb shows in-frame clones only, minus some. The DNA gave D and trimming, while V, J and clone size come from that table. The table has approximately 220,000 clones, roughly 84% seen once. Residents of about two dozen US areas, aged about 18 to 89 years, made up the participants. Assignment of participants to cohorts was predicated upon participant-reported clinical history. The data belong to a study of blood T cell repertoires in COVID-19. As for the study in general: Acute-phase and convalescent COVID-19 samples originated in the United States, Italy and Spain.

The CDR3 totals 16 residues. Germline lookup yields CDR1 KGHSH and CDR2 LQKENI. Trimming at V came to 4 bases and at J to 8 bases, leaving 8 bases not matched to a gene. The origin of this receptor is a woman aged 40 to 50 who had recovered from COVID-19. The V and J genes are TRBV18 and TRBJ2-3; 14 nucleotides line up with TRBD2. Specimen: PBMCs or T cells enriched from blood (not recorded which). In DNA form, the CDR3 reads TGTGCCAGCTCACTTGGGACTAGCGGGAGACAGGTTACGCAGTATTTT. As protein: CASSLGTSGRQVTQYF.